This T cell receptor beta chain emerged from a study of T cells in tumors after PD-1 blockade (dated by TCRdb to between 2017 and 2020). In the study overall: Patients with prior checkpoint blockade, systemic immunosuppressant use, or recent radiotherapy or other anti-cancer therapy within 4 weeks were excluded. An average of about 110,000 TCR templates (range roughly 23,000-257,772) and 36,536 unique clonotypes was obtained for peripheral blood samples. RECIST version 1.1 was the standard used to evaluate clinical response. Patients were treated with either pembrolizumab 200 mg every 3 weeks or cemiplimab 350 mg every 2 weeks. Some patients also continued taking vismodegib 150 mg daily during anti-PD-1 treatment. Bulk TCR sequencing was performed on nine to eleven peripheral blood samples from about five patients to compare blood and tumor clonotypes. The study performed paired single-cell RNA and TCR sequencing on site-matched tumors from BCC or SCC patients before and after anti-PD-1 therapy.

Overall study results and their limits: Roughly two fifths of tumor TCR clonotypes were found in blood, and some novel exhausted tumor clones appeared in pre-treatment blood, suggesting peripheral recruitment. Where the novel T cell clones came from was not determined, and possible sources could include lymphoid organs or rare unexpanded clones inside the tumor or in the tumor periphery.

As concerns this clone: The clone's antigen remains unknown. Base qualities are not at hand, and no much larger clone is one base apart.

The immunoSEQ platform was used for deep TCRbeta sequencing. On the authors' methods: Only productive rearrangements were exported from the immunoSEQ Analyzer for further analysis. T cell phenotypes were assigned to bulk TCRbeta clonotypes by matching to single-cell RNA+TCR-seq clones sharing the same TCRbeta sequence. Clone enrichment in tumor was calculated as tumor frequency divided by PBMC frequency from bulk TCR sequencing. GLIPH was used to sort TCRs into specificity groups, which are clusters of distinct TCRs that likely recognize common antigens through shared CDR3 motifs. Not all clones reach the TCRdb copy of this immuneACCESS table, which keeps in-frame sequences only. Checked studies attribute under half of the gap to unresolved V genes and leave the rest unexplained. V and J calls and clone size follow that table, whereas D and trimming were derived from the DNA. Within this sample are about 33,000 clones, with over 75% of them counted one time only. Of the sample, around 35% falls within the top ten clones.

The time point label for this specimen denotes: before anti-PD-1 therapy. For bulk TCRbeta sequencing, genomic DNA was extracted from tumor biopsies or peripheral blood, and input amounts ranged from about 616 ng to 6,500 ng. Every patient was a poor candidate for surgical resection and had histologically proven advanced or metastatic basal or squamous cell carcinoma. Of the approximately ten patients making up the basal cell carcinoma cohort, roughly eight underwent bulk tumor TCR sequencing. The sample here was PBMCs, taken before anti-PD-1 treatment. This sequence originates from a human donor with basal cell carcinoma.

The CDR3: CASSPQIAENTGELFF. In nucleotides, the sequence is TGTGCCAGCTCACCTCAAATCGCGGAGAACACCGGGGAGCTGTTTTTT. Rearrangement joined TRBV18 to TRBJ2-2; no D gene call is confident. Trimming at the junction amounts to 3 bases on V and 1 base on J, and the germline ends lie 12 bases apart. The cysteine opens and the phenylalanine closes a CDR3 of 16 amino acids. Of all the DNA, just the CDR3 is kept, 48 bases in frame from base 1. According to the germline V gene, CDR1 reads KGHSH and CDR2 reads LQKENI.